This T cell receptor beta chain originates from a study of radiotherapy plus CTLA-4 blockade in lung cancer. Whole-study context: Objective responses occurred in about 18% of patients; approximately 33% had disease control.

The V gene lost 4 bases and the J gene lost 8 bases, with 22 bases spanning the gap. This CDR3 comprises 16 residues. The V gene's germline CDR1 is LGHNA and CDR2 YNFKEQ. Repertoires were generated with immunoSEQ multiplex PCR, while TCRdb's copy carries only in-frame clones and drops some. The table includes roughly 110,000 clones, 81% detected once. The chain couples TRBV4-2 to TRBJ2-3, with a tentative D call TRBD2 (6 bases). Sample: peripheral blood, taken from a patient treated with radiotherapy plus ipilimumab. The source is a human donor with non-small cell lung cancer that progressed on radiotherapy plus ipilimumab. Some clones in this sample may be carry-over from other donors' samples. The CDR3 sequence: CASSLTDWPGEVTQYF. The CDR3, as DNA: TGTGCCAGCAGCCTTACGGACTGGCCCGGGGAGGTTACGCAGTATTTT.